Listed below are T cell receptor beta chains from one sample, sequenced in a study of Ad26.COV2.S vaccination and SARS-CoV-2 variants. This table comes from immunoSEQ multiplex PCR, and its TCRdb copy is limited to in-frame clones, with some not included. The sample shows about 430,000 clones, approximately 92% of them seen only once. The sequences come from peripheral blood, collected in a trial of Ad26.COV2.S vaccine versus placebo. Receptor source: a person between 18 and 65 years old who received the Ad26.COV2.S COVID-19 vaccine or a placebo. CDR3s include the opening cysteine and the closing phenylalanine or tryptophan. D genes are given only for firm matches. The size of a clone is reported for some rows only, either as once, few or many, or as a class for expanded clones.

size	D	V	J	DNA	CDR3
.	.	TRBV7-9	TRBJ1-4	TGTGCCAGCAGCCCCCCGGGAGAAGGGTTATTTGAAAAACTGTTTTTT	CASSPPGEGLFEKLFF
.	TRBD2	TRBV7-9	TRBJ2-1	TGTGCCAGCAGCTTAGCTACTAGCGGCAATGAGCAGTTCTTC	CASSLATSGNEQFF
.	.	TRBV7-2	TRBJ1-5	TGTGCCAGCAGCTTAGATGGCCAGCCCCAGCATTTT	CASSLDGQPQHF
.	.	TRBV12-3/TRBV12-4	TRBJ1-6	TGTGCCAGCAGCGGGTTACCCAATTCACCCCTCCACTTT	CASSGLPNSPLHF
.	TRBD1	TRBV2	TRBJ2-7	TGTGCCAGGGGACAGAGAAGCTCCTACGAGCAGTACTTC	CARGQRSSYEQYF
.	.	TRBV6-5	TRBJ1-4	TGTGCCAGCAGACGTTCCGGGACACTTCAAGAAAAACTGTTTTTT	CASRRSGTLQEKLFF
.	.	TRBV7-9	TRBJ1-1	TGTGCCAGCAGCTTAGGGTTTAGAGAAGCTTTCTTT	CASSLGFREAFF
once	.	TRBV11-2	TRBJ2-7	TGTGCCAGCAGCTTAGTAAGAGGGACCAACTACGAGCAGTACTTC	CASSLVRGTNYEQYF
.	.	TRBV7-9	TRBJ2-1	TGTGCCAGCAGCTTAGTTAACTACAATGAGCAGTTCTTC	CASSLVNYNEQFF
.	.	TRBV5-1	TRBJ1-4	TGCGCCAGCAGCTTGCAGGGAGCGGAAAAACTGTTTTTT	CASSLQGAEKLFF
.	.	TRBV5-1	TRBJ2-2	TGCGCCAGCAGCCAAAGACAGACGAACACCGGGGAGCTGTTTTTT	CASSQRQTNTGELFF
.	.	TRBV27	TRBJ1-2	TGTGCCAGCAGTCGTTCCGGGGATGGCTACACCTTC	CASSRSGDGYTF
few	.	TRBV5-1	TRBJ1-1	TGCGCCAGCAGCTTGCTAGGAACAGGTGAAGCTTTCTTT	CASSLLGTGEAFF
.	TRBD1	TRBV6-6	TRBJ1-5	TGTGCCAGCAGTTACAGAGGGGCAGGGGGACAGCCCCAGCATTTT	CASSYRGAGGQPQHF
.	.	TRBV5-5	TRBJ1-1	TGTGCCAGCAGCTTGGAGGTAGGGGTGGTCGCTGAAGCTTTCTTT	CASSLEVGVVAEAFF